These 30 T cell receptor beta chains originate from one sample sequenced in a study of graft-versus-host responses after intestinal transplantation. The antigens these receptors bind are not known. Repertoires were generated with immunoSEQ multiplex PCR, while TCRdb's copy carries only in-frame clones and drops some. Of around 95,000 clones in the sample, roughly 87% are singletons; the top ten hold over 0.75%. The sequencing used unstimulated CD4+ T cells sorted from spleen or lymph node cells, collected before transplant. These receptors were collected from a human donor who was the organ donor for an intestinal transplant.

The rearrangement uses TRBV16 and TRBJ1-5, with 10 nucleotides matching TRBD1. J gave up 5 bases and V 2 bases, and 9 bases lay outside the gene matches. The CDR3 covers 17 residues. Per the germline V gene, CDR1 is KGHSY and CDR2 is FQNENV. DNA for the CDR3: TGTGCCAGCAGCCAACGACAGGGGGCTCGGAATTATCAGCCCCAGCATTTT. As protein: CASSQRQGARNYQPQHF.

The CDR3 here is CASSLRVHGELFF. The CDR3 bases are TGTGCCAGCAGCTTAAGAGTTCACGGGGAGCTGTTTTTT. The gene calls are TRBV7-6 and TRBJ2-2; D is unclear. The CDR3 sequence is 13 residues long. Germline values: CDR1 SGHVS, CDR2 FNYEAQ. V was clipped by 2 bases and J by 7 bases, with 8 bases between them.

The chain is built from TRBV29-1 and TRBJ2-2; unclear D gene. The CDR3 sequence is 10 residues long. The V gene lost 5 bases and the J gene lost 6 bases, with 4 bases spanning the gap. Germline V gene sequence: CDR1 SQVTM, CDR2 ANQGSEA. CDR3: CSVSPGELFF. The CDR3 nucleotides read TGCAGCGTTTCACCCGGGGAGCTGTTTTTT.

Here the CDR3 DNA reads TGCGCCAGCAGCTTGGCCGAACAGGGGTATGAAAAACTGTTTTTT. It codes for CASSLAEQGYEKLFF. The chain couples TRBV5-1 to TRBJ1-4, with TRBD1 identical over 7 bases. The junction had 5 bases not matched to a gene; V was cut back by 0 bases and J by 6 bases. The CDR3 runs to 15 residues. Germline V gene sequence: CDR1 SGHRS, CDR2 YFSETQ.

This chain connects TRBV23-1 to TRBJ2-2; TRBD1 matches 9 bases. TRBV23-1 is classed as an ORF, of uncertain function. The CDR3 spans 17 residues. J lost 6 bases, V lost 8 bases, and 16 bases had no gene match. CDR3 in amino acids: CASHEGSRTGEAGELFF. The CDR3 bases are TGCGCCAGCCACGAAGGGTCGCGGACAGGGGAAGCCGGGGAGCTGTTTTTT.

J is TRBJ2-7 and V is TRBV5-1, with a tentative D call TRBD1 (5 bases). The CDR3 has 15 residues. V dropped 0 bases and J dropped 3 bases, with 13 bases sitting between them. Looked up from germline, CDR1 is SGHRS and CDR2 is YFSETQ. Here the CDR3 reads CASSLALGQGYEQYF. CDR3 coding DNA: TGCGCCAGCAGCTTGGCCTTGGGTCAGGGCTACGAGCAGTACTTC.

J is TRBJ1-5 and V is TRBV5-6; TRBD1 matches 9 bases. The CDR3 covers 15 residues. V lost 0 bases, J lost 4 bases, and 2 bases stayed unmatched. From germline, CDR1 is SGHDT and CDR2 YYEEEE. This CDR3 is CASSLGDRENQPQHF. The CDR3 DNA is TGTGCCAGCAGCTTGGGGGACAGGGAAAATCAGCCCCAGCATTTT.

The chain recombines TRBV7-3 with TRBJ2-6; D gene ambiguous. Per germline, CDR1 SGHTA and CDR2 FQGTGA. V was trimmed by 5 bases and J by 3 bases, leaving 11 bases between them. CDR3 length equals 15 residues. The CDR3 DNA is TGTGCCAGCAGCACGATGGGAAGTGGGGCCAACGTCCTGACTTTC. Its protein is CASSTMGSGANVLTF.

The chain couples TRBV9 to TRBJ1-4, with a tentative D call TRBD1 (5 bases). Germline loops: CDR1 SGDLS, CDR2 YYNGEE. The V end lost 2 bases, the J end lost 7 bases, and 12 bases lay between the germline ends. The CDR3 sequence is 14 residues long. The CDR3 sequence: CASSVSRVGEKLFF. CDR3 coding DNA: TGTGCCAGCAGCGTTTCCAGGGTGGGTGAAAAACTGTTTTTT.

The V and J genes are TRBV9 and TRBJ2-1; D is uncertain. Between the trimmed V and J ends, which lost 0 bases and 10 bases, there was a span of 17 bases. This CDR3 comprises 15 residues. From germline, CDR1 is SGDLS and CDR2 YYNGEE. The CDR3 reads CASSVGGSVNGEQFF. The CDR3 DNA is TGTGCCAGCAGCGTAGGGGGATCGGTTAATGGGGAGCAGTTCTTC. The full variable domain, rest sourced from reference TRBV9 and TRBJ2-1, is DSGVTQTPKHLITATGQRVTLRCSPRSGDLSVYWYQQSLDQGLQFLIQYYNGEERAKGNILERFSAQQFPDLHSELNLSSLELGDSALYFCASSVGGSVNGEQFFGPGTRLTVL.

V and J are TRBV28 and TRBJ1-5, with no clear D. This CDR3 has 14 amino acids. Per the germline V gene, CDR1 is MDHEN and CDR2 is SYDVKM. V was trimmed by 6 bases and J by 1 base, leaving 10 bases between them. This CDR3 reads CASSLSGSNQPQHF. As DNA, the CDR3 is TGTGCCAGCAGCCTTTCGGGGAGCAATCAGCCCCAGCATTTT.

Written as DNA, the CDR3 is TGTGCCATCACCTACACCCTTACAGGGGATGGCTACACCTTC. Protein: CAITYTLTGDGYTF. The rearrangement links TRBV10-3 to TRBJ1-2, with 7 bases aligning to TRBD1. This CDR3 region has 14 residues. Per the germline V gene, CDR1 is ENHRY and CDR2 is SYGVKD. The junction had 11 bases not matched to a gene; V was cut back by 7 bases and J by 6 bases.

The V and J genes are TRBV6-5 and TRBJ1-2, with TRBD1 identical over 7 bases. This CDR3 region has 15 residues. V shed 2 bases, J shed 1 base, and the junction held 4 bases outside the gene matches. Germline CDR1 reads MNHEY; CDR2 reads SVGAGI. The CDR3 protein is CASSYNGQVNYGYTF. For the CDR3, the DNA is TGTGCCAGCAGTTACAATGGACAGGTTAACTATGGCTACACCTTC.

The genes are TRBV9 and TRBJ2-3, with 7 bases aligning to TRBD1. Germline V gene lookup returns CDR1 SGDLS and CDR2 YYNGEE. CDR3 length equals 15 residues. Trimming cost V 0 bases and J 4 bases; bases outside gene matches: 5. The CDR3 nucleotides are TGTGCCAGCAGCGTAGCTACGGGACAGCCAGATACGCAGTATTTT. It yields the protein CASSVATGQPDTQYF.

Remarks on this clone: The identical CDR3 is also encoded by other nucleotide sequences in the sample. V gene TRBV28 combines with J gene TRBJ2-7; D not resolved. The V end was cut by 5 bases, the J end by 4 bases, with 15 bases between. The CDR3 is 14 amino acids. The V gene's germline CDR1 is MDHEN and CDR2 SYDVKM. CDR3 DNA sequence: TGTGCCAGCAGTCCCAGTGGGCAGGTGTACGAGCAGTACTTC. Amino acid sequence: CASSPSGQVYEQYF.

The chain is built from TRBV28 and TRBJ2-7, with 7 nucleotides matching TRBD2. CDR1 and CDR2 from the germline V gene are MDHEN and SYDVKM. V lost 2 bases and J lost 1; bases outside the gene matches: 5. This CDR3 region has 15 residues. The CDR3 bases are TGTGCCAGCAGTTTAATGCAGGGAGGGTCCTACGAGCAGTACTTC. Translated: CASSLMQGGSYEQYF.

The chain links TRBV2 to TRBJ1-2; D not resolved. V was clipped by 5 bases and J by 2 bases, with 12 bases between them. Germline CDR1 is SNHLY and CDR2 is FYNNEI. The CDR3 contains 14 residues. CDR3 residues: CASSLDSLNYGYTF. CDR3 sequence (DNA): TGTGCCAGCAGTTTAGACTCCTTAAACTATGGCTACACCTTC. Full variable domain (missing parts from reference TRBV2 and TRBJ1-2): EPEVTQTPSHQVTQMGQEVILRCVPISNHLYFYWYRQILGQKVEFLVSFYNNEISEKSEIFDDQFSVERPDGSNFTLKIRSTKLEDSAMYFCASSLDSLNYGYTFGSGTRLTVV.

The CDR3 DNA is TGTGCCAGCAGCTCAGGGGGCAAGTACGAGCAGTACTTC. It encodes CASSSGGKYEQYF. This chain uses TRBV6-5 with TRBJ2-7, with TRBD1 matching over 8 bases. J lost 4 bases, V lost 6 bases, and 5 bases had no gene match. The CDR3 extends over 13 amino acids. The germline V gene encodes CDR1 MNHEY and CDR2 SVGAGI.

This chain joins TRBV5-1 and TRBJ2-3; a weak D match, TRBD2 (6 bases). This CDR3 is built from 15 residues. CDR1 is SGHRS, CDR2 YFSETQ, per germline. The V and J ends lost 3 bases and 2 bases respectively, with 13 bases between them. The CDR3 DNA reads as TGCGCCAGCAGCTCCGGGACTGCTATCACAGATACGCAGTATTTT. Translating it yields CASSSGTAITDTQYF.

V and J are TRBV10-3 and TRBJ2-7, with a possible D match to TRBD1 (6 bases). CDR3 length: 16 residues. Trimming pared 3 bases from V and 2 bases from J, leaving 17 bases between. CDR1 is ENHRY, CDR2 SYGVKD, per germline. The CDR3 coding sequence is TGTGCCATCAGTGAACCCGGACAGCGGAAAACCTACGAGCAGTACTTC. It specifies CAISEPGQRKTYEQYF.

V and J are TRBV7-9 and TRBJ1-2; a possible D gene is TRBD1 (5 bases). This CDR3 has 14 residues. The germline CDR1 and CDR2 sequences are SEHNR and FQNEAQ (reference sequence). V was shortened by 2 bases and J by 4 bases, with 11 bases between the two germline ends. The CDR3 sequence: CASSLPGRVYGYTF. The CDR3 nucleotides read TGTGCCAGCAGCTTACCCGGCAGGGTCTATGGCTACACCTTC. The whole variable domain, remainder taken from reference TRBV7-9 and TRBJ1-2, is DTGVSQNPRHKITKRGQNVTFRCDPISEHNRLYWYRQTLGQGPEFLTYFQNEAQLEKSRLLSDRFSAERPKGSFSTLEIQRTEQGDSAMYLCASSLPGRVYGYTFGSGTRLTVV.

This clone was picked up one time. The chain is built from TRBV5-1 and TRBJ2-6, with D hard to call. The ends were cut back, 3 bases at V and 4 bases at J, with 17 bases in the middle. The CDR3 consists of 17 residues. The germline V gene has CDR1 SGHRS and CDR2 YFSETQ. The CDR3 loop is CASSWGTAGAGANVLTF. CDR3 DNA sequence: TGCGCCAGCAGCTGGGGAACCGCAGGAGCCGGGGCCAACGTCCTGACTTTC.

The rearrangement links TRBV15 to TRBJ2-7; 9 bases match TRBD1. The CDR3 has 15 residues. CDR1 LNHNV and CDR2 YYDKDF come from the germline V gene (reference sequence). The V gene end was trimmed by 2 bases and the J gene end by 2 bases; junction bases not matched to a gene: 4. CDR3 residues: CATSRQGTGTYEQYF. For the CDR3, the DNA is TGTGCCACCAGCAGACAGGGGACAGGGACCTACGAGCAGTACTTC. The full variable domain, completed using reference TRBV15 and TRBJ2-7, is DAMVIQNPRYQVTQFGKPVTLSCSQTLNHNVMYWYQQKSSQAPKLLFHYYDKDFNNEADTPDNFQSRRPNTSFCFLDIRSPGLGDTAMYLCATSRQGTGTYEQYFGPGTRLTVT.

The chain couples TRBV5-1 to TRBJ2-3, with TRBD1 matching 7 bases. In germline, CDR1 is SGHRS, CDR2 YFSETQ. This CDR3 has 15 residues. The V and J ends lost 0 bases and 4 bases, in that order; junction bases with no gene match: 5. This chain's CDR3 is CASSLGQGDPDTQYF. Written as DNA, the CDR3 is TGCGCCAGCAGCTTGGGCCAGGGGGATCCAGATACGCAGTATTTT.

The chain couples TRBV5-1 to TRBJ2-7; TRBD1 is a possible D gene (5 bases). V was clipped by 1 base and J by 2 bases, with 13 bases between them. Germline assignment: CDR1 SGHRS and CDR2 YFSETQ. The CDR3 loop spans 15 amino acids. The CDR3 region is CASSLRTSPAYEQYF. In DNA form, the CDR3 reads TGCGCCAGCAGCTTGAGGACATCACCAGCCTACGAGCAGTACTTC.

This chain links TRBV2 with TRBJ1-6; 8 nucleotides align to TRBD1. The V gene's germline CDR1 is SNHLY and CDR2 FYNNEI. The CDR3 spans 14 residues. Unmatched junction bases numbered 5, after V lost 6 bases and J lost 7 bases. The CDR3 DNA follows: TGTGCCAGCAGCTCACAGGGGGGGAATTCACCCCTCCACTTT. It codes for CASSSQGGNSPLHF.

CDR3 sequence reads: CASSLGPNYGYTF. The CDR3 bases are TGTGCCAGCAGCCTCGGACCCAACTATGGCTACACCTTC. The chain recombines TRBV28 with TRBJ1-2; D is unresolved. The CDR3 is 13 amino acids. Germline values: CDR1 MDHEN, CDR2 SYDVKM. The V end lost 6 bases, the J end lost 2 bases, and 10 bases lay between the germline ends.

The chain couples TRBV30 to TRBJ1-6, with 7 bases lining up with TRBD1. Germline values: CDR1 GTSNPN, CDR2 SVGIG (reference sequence). CDR3 length: 16 amino acids. V lost 2 bases and J lost 2; bases outside the gene matches: 6. The chain's CDR3 is CAWSRQGGTYNSPLHF. The CDR3 region has the DNA TGTGCCTGGAGTCGACAGGGTGGAACCTATAATTCACCCCTCCACTTT.

This chain connects TRBV6-1 to TRBJ2-7, with 7 bases lining up with TRBD2. J lost 3 bases, V lost 6 bases, and 5 bases had no gene match. From germline, CDR1 is MNHNS and CDR2 SASEGT. The CDR3 loop spans 13 amino acids. CDR3 DNA sequence: TGTGCCAGCAGGGACGGGGGGTACTACGAGCAGTACTTC. This encodes CASRDGGYYEQYF.

The rearrangement links TRBV28 to TRBJ2-5, with D maybe TRBD1 (6 bases). Trimming left V 2 bases short and J 4 bases short, with 11 bases between. Germline CDR1 is MDHEN and CDR2 is SYDVKM. The CDR3 has 14 residues. CDR3 DNA: TGTGCCAGCAGTTTAAACAGGGCCAGAGAGACCCAGTACTTC. Translating gives CASSLNRARETQYF. The whole variable domain, remainder taken from reference TRBV28 and TRBJ2-5, is DVKVTQSSRYLVKRTGEKVFLECVQDMDHENMFWYRQDPGLGLRLIYFSYDVKMKEKGDIPEGYSVSREKKERFSLILESASTNQTSMYLCASSLNRARETQYFGPGTRLLVL.